This section outlines one T cell receptor (beta chain) sequence together with its context. As yet, its antigen is unknown. The sample originates from a study of regulatory T cells in long-lasting Graves disease. The sample's time point: persistent/refractory GD, antithyroid drugs over 5 years with positive TRAb. RNA isolated from PBMCs was used to make the TCR library. Diagnoses of Graves' disease were made by American Thyroid Association guidelines. Whole-study findings and limits: Newly diagnosed patients shared 850 to 1,000 public clonotypes; persistent patients shared some 2,600. TCR diversity was lower in persistent Graves' patients (versus newly diagnosed ones).

Arm-PCR with iRepertoire HTBI primers amplified the CDR3 regions for these TCR beta libraries. TCRdb passed the multiplex PCR reads through MiXCR, listing each CDR3 protein once. The sample lists approximately 690,000 distinct CDR3 sequences, roughly 30% occurring once. The sequence came from a female donor with Graves disease. This material consisted of peripheral blood mononuclear cells (PBMCs), taken when the disease was refractory, from a patient treated with antithyroid drugs.

The CDR3 loop is CASIGTLNVMNTEAFF. CDR3 sequence (DNA): TGTGCCAGCATCGGGACTTTGAACGTAATGAACACTGAAGCTTTCTTT. The V gene is TRBV6-1, the J gene TRBJ1-1; perhaps TRBD1 as D (5 bases). Between the trimmed V and J ends, which lost 7 bases and 0 bases, there was a span of 18 bases. The length of the CDR3 is 16 residues. Germline CDR1 reads MNHNS; CDR2 reads SASEGT.